The 18 T cell receptor beta chains presented below share a single source sample, sequenced in a study of PD-1 blockade in classical Hodgkin lymphoma. Assay: immunoSEQ multiplex PCR; the TCRdb copy retains only in-frame clones and omits some. The sample consists of some 17,000 clones, around 65% of them appearing once. Time point: cycle 4 day 1 (C4D1), after 6 weeks of nivolumab. Each of the patients experienced relapse following autologous stem cell transplantation, and their brentuximab vedotin exposure differed. Specimen: peripheral blood mononuclear cells (PBMCs), collected before the fourth cycle of nivolumab. These receptors all come from a human donor with classical Hodgkin lymphoma.

This rearrangement joins TRBV7-9 to TRBJ2-7; 13 bases match TRBD2. The trim removed 1 base at V and 7 bases at J, leaving 7 bases unmatched. The CDR3 contains 16 residues. Germline lookup yields CDR1 SEHNR and CDR2 FQNEAQ (reference sequence). The CDR3 region has the DNA TGTGCCAGCAGCTTAGGAATTGGACTAGCGGGAGTAGAGCAGTACTTC. Translating it yields CASSLGIGLAGVEQYF.

V gene TRBV2 combines with J gene TRBJ1-2, with TRBD1 as a possible D gene (5 bases). Trimming stripped 2 bases from V and 2 bases from J, with 12 bases between. The CDR3 is 15 amino acids. Germline V gene lookup returns CDR1 SNHLY and CDR2 FYNNEI. DNA for the CDR3: TGTGCCAGCAGTGAACTGGGGCAGACCAACTATGGCTACACCTTC. The encoded protein is CASSELGQTNYGYTF. Using reference TRBV2 and TRBJ1-2 for the parts outside the CDR3, the full variable domain is EPEVTQTPSHQVTQMGQEVILRCVPISNHLYFYWYRQILGQKVEFLVSFYNNEISEKSEIFDDQFSVERPDGSNFTLKIRSTKLEDSAMYFCASSELGQTNYGYTFGSGTRLTVV.

V is TRBV28 and J is TRBJ1-2; D uncertain. Germline loops: CDR1 MDHEN, CDR2 SYDVKM. V lost 7 bases and J lost 6, with 9 bases in between. The CDR3 length is 11 residues. CDR3 bases: TGTGCCAGCACGAGGGCGCATGGCTACACCTTC. It codes for CASTRAHGYTF.

The chain combines TRBV7-9 with TRBJ1-1, with TRBD1 matching 9 bases. Germline values: CDR1 SEHNR, CDR2 FQNEAQ (reference sequence). The CDR3 is 15 residues long. Trimming removed 1 base from V and 2 bases from J; junction bases left unmatched: 2. The CDR3 here is CASSLGTGGNTEAFF. In DNA form, the CDR3 reads TGTGCCAGCAGCTTAGGAACAGGGGGCAACACTGAAGCTTTCTTT. Filled out from reference TRBV7-9 and TRBJ1-1, the complete variable domain reads DTGVSQNPRHKITKRGQNVTFRCDPISEHNRLYWYRQTLGQGPEFLTYFQNEAQLEKSRLLSDRFSAERPKGSFSTLEIQRTEQGDSAMYLCASSLGTGGNTEAFFGQGTRLTVV.

This chain connects TRBV4-2 to TRBJ2-1; 12 nucleotides match TRBD2. Germline V CDR1 and CDR2: LGHNA, YNFKEQ. J gave up 2 bases and V 6 bases, and 2 bases lay outside the gene matches. This CDR3 spans 15 amino acids. The CDR3 sequence is CASRRLAGAYNEQFF. CDR3 bases: TGTGCCAGCAGAAGACTAGCGGGAGCCTACAATGAGCAGTTCTTC.

The chain is built from TRBV9 and TRBJ1-6, with a tentative D call TRBD1 (6 bases). Germline V gene data show CDR1 as SGDLS and CDR2 as YYNGEE. Trimming removed 3 bases at V and 7 bases at J, with 11 bases between. CDR3 length: 14 residues. The CDR3 nucleotides are TGTGCCAGCAGCGGTACAGGGTACAATTCACCCCTCCACTTT. Translation gives CASSGTGYNSPLHF.

This sequence joins TRBV6-5 and TRBJ2-7; TRBD2 aligns across 7 bases. The germline V gene encodes CDR1 MNHEY and CDR2 SVGAGI. The J segment lost 2 bases and the V segment lost 3 bases, leaving 7 bases of the junction unmatched. This CDR3 contains 15 residues. CDR3 in amino acids: CASSYGQGGTYEQYF. The CDR3 DNA is TGTGCCAGCAGTTATGGCCAGGGAGGGACCTACGAGCAGTACTTC.

This clone showed up just once. The chain combines TRBV2 with TRBJ1-5, with D maybe TRBD1 (6 bases). The CDR3 length is 13 residues. The V end was cut by 6 bases, the J end by 1 base, with 7 bases between. Germline lookup yields CDR1 SNHLY and CDR2 FYNNEI. The CDR3 bases are TGTGCCAGCAGAGGACAGAGCAATCAGCCCCAGCATTTT. Protein: CASRGQSNQPQHF.

The rearrangement uses TRBV4-1 and TRBJ2-7; 7 bases line up with TRBD1. Germline values: CDR1 MGHRA, CDR2 YSYEKL. The CDR3 runs 14 residues. The junction had 6 bases not matched to a gene; V was cut back by 3 bases and J by 4 bases. CDR3 coding DNA: TGCGCCAGCAGCCAGGTAGTCAGGGGGTACGAGCAGTACTTC. Amino acids: CASSQVVRGYEQYF.

Comment on this clone: The DNA is omitted, as the CDR3 cannot be located on it reliably, and the CDR3 follows TCRdb's listing. The sample contains more than one DNA sequence encoding this CDR3. The chain is built from TRBV29-1 and TRBJ2-7; the table's D call TRBD1 went unverified against the DNA. The CDR3 has 14 residues if both end residues are counted. The germline CDR1 and CDR2 sequences are SQVTM and ANQGSEA. CDR3 sequence reads: CSVVGQGNSYEQYF.

This clone was detected only once. The chain carries TRBV7-3 and TRBJ2-7; TRBD1 is a possible D gene (5 bases). Between the trimmed V and J ends, which lost 5 bases and 5 bases, there was a span of 13 bases. Germline CDR1 reads SGHTA; CDR2 reads FQGTGA. This CDR3 has 13 amino acids. For the CDR3, the DNA is TGTGCCAGCAGCATCGGAAGGGGCCACGAGCAGTACTTC. This encodes CASSIGRGHEQYF.

The chain joins TRBV28 to TRBJ1-2; D uncertain. The CDR3 consists of 13 residues. Trimming pared 2 bases from V and 4 bases from J, leaving 8 bases between. Germline V gene sequence: CDR1 MDHEN, CDR2 SYDVKM. The CDR3 here is CASSLSALYGYTF. In DNA form, the CDR3 reads TGTGCCAGCAGTTTAAGCGCCCTCTATGGCTACACCTTC.

This chain joins TRBV7-9 and TRBJ2-1, with D tentatively TRBD1 (6 bases). V dropped 2 bases and J dropped 8 bases, with 16 bases sitting between them. CDR3 size: 15 residues. Germline CDR1 is SEHNR and CDR2 is FQNEAQ (reference sequence). The CDR3 DNA reads as TGTGCCAGCAGCTTAAGCTCTTCACAGGGCGATGAGCAGTTCTTC. Translated, it gives CASSLSSSQGDEQFF.

The chain has TRBV9 and TRBJ1-1; D unresolved. Germline-derived CDR1 and CDR2 are SGDLS and YYNGEE. The CDR3 extends over 15 amino acids. V dropped 4 bases and J dropped 6 bases, with 19 bases sitting between them. The CDR3 loop is CASSPELTHGSEAFF. The CDR3 DNA reads as TGTGCCAGCAGCCCCGAACTGACCCACGGGTCTGAAGCTTTCTTT.

The sample holds one count of this clone. The gene calls are TRBV7-3 and TRBJ2-6; the D is unclear. The V gene's germline CDR1 is SGHTA and CDR2 FQGTGA. V lost 1 base and J lost 0, with 7 bases in between. The CDR3 extends over 16 amino acids. This CDR3 is CASSLRWNSGANVLTF. CDR3 DNA sequence: TGTGCCAGCAGCTTAAGGTGGAACTCTGGGGCCAACGTCCTGACTTTC.

This clone came up once. This rearrangement joins TRBV19 to TRBJ2-2; 8 positions agree with TRBD1. Germline-derived CDR1 and CDR2 are LNHDA and SQIVND (reference sequence). V was pared by 3 bases and J by 5 bases, with 8 bases of the junction left unmatched. The CDR3 has 16 residues. The CDR3 coding sequence is TGTGCCAGTAGTATTAAGACAGGGGTATGGACCGGGGAGCTGTTTTTT. This gives the protein CASSIKTGVWTGELFF.

The rearrangement joins TRBV11-2 to TRBJ2-7; unclear D gene. CDR3 length: 15 amino acids. The V gene lost 1 base and the J gene lost 2 bases, with 12 bases spanning the gap. CDR1 is SGHAT, CDR2 FQNNGV, per germline. The CDR3 region has the DNA TGTGCCAGCAGCTTAGTAAGCGTAAGTGCCTACGAGCAGTACTTC. Protein: CASSLVSVSAYEQYF.

The CDR3 nucleotides are TGTGCCAGCAGCTTAGCGGCCCAGCGGGAGAGGGGTGAGCAGTTCTTC. Translating it yields CASSLAAQRERGEQFF. The chain links TRBV7-2 to TRBJ2-1; 8 nucleotides agree with TRBD2. This CDR3 has 16 amino acids. V gave up 0 bases and J gave up 9 bases; unmatched junction bases: 10. In germline, CDR1 is SGHTA, CDR2 FQGNSA.